The rows below give T cell receptor beta chains drawn from one sample of a study of human T cells and chemical hapten exposure. One entry per CDR3 protein results from TCRdb running MiXCR on the RACE reads. The data show over 60,000 distinct CDR3 sequences, around 10% seen once. The sample was whole blood, taken in connection with sensitization to the hapten diphenylcyclopropenone (DPC). These receptors came from a woman aged 45-60 years with alopecia areata. Some clones in this sample may be carry-over from other donors' samples. The CDR3 runs from the conserved cysteine through the conserved F or W. A D gene is named only where the DNA matches it firmly. Clone size, where shown, is once, few, many, or a class for clones that have expanded.

J gene: TRBJ2-7; V gene: TRBV20-1; D gene: .; clone size: few; CDR3 protein: CRRADEHEQYF; CDR3 DNA: TGCAGACGGGCCGATGAGCACGAGCAGTACTTC
J gene: TRBJ1-3; V gene: TRBV6-5; D gene: .; clone size: many; CDR3 protein: CASSYSTRGAGSGNTIYF; CDR3 DNA: TGTGCCAGCAGTTACTCGACACGGGGGGCGGGCTCTGGAAACACCATATATTTT
J gene: TRBJ1-1; V gene: TRBV9; D gene: .; clone size: few; CDR3 protein: CASSVGPDTEAFF; CDR3 DNA: TGTGCCAGCAGCGTAGGCCCCGACACTGAAGCTTTCTTT
J gene: TRBJ2-7; V gene: TRBV20-1; D gene: .; clone size: few; CDR3 protein: CSASDNSYEQYF; CDR3 DNA: TGCAGTGCTAGTGACAACTCCTACGAGCAGTACTTC
J gene: TRBJ2-2; V gene: TRBV20-1; D gene: TRBD2; clone size: many; CDR3 protein: CSASGLAGEKELFF; CDR3 DNA: TGCAGTGCCTCGGGACTAGCGGGAGAGAAGGAGCTGTTTTTT
J gene: TRBJ1-4; V gene: TRBV2; D gene: .; clone size: few; CDR3 protein: CASSDDTGHEKLFF; CDR3 DNA: TGTGCCAGCAGTGACGACACCGGGCATGAAAAACTGTTTTTT
J gene: TRBJ2-7; V gene: TRBV29-1; D gene: TRBD1; clone size: .; CDR3 protein: CSVRGQGLEQYF; CDR3 DNA: TGCAGCGTCCGGGGACAGGGGCTCGAGCAGTACTTC
J gene: TRBJ1-6; V gene: TRBV12-3/TRBV12-4; D gene: .; clone size: many; CDR3 protein: CASSLEQASSPLHF; CDR3 DNA: TGTGCCAGCAGTTTAGAACAGGCTTCTTCACCCCTCCACTTT
J gene: TRBJ2-5; V gene: TRBV12-3/TRBV12-4; D gene: .; clone size: many; CDR3 protein: CASSWGSGQSQETQYF; CDR3 DNA: TGTGCCAGCAGTTGGGGGAGCGGCCAAAGCCAAGAGACCCAGTACTTC
J gene: TRBJ2-3; V gene: TRBV12-3/TRBV12-4; D gene: TRBD2; clone size: many; CDR3 protein: CASSSTQPGLAGVTDTQYF; CDR3 DNA: TGTGCCAGCAGTTCCACCCAGCCGGGACTAGCGGGAGTAACAGATACGCAGTATTTT
J gene: TRBJ2-1; V gene: TRBV11-2; D gene: .; clone size: .; CDR3 protein: CASSLEGGYAYNEQFF; CDR3 DNA: TGTGCCAGCAGCTTAGAAGGAGGTTACGCCTACAATGAGCAGTTCTTC
J gene: TRBJ1-1; V gene: TRBV7-9; D gene: .; clone size: many; CDR3 protein: CASSLFAGVNTEAFF; CDR3 DNA: TGTGCCAGCAGCTTATTTGCGGGAGTAAACACTGAAGCTTTCTTT
J gene: TRBJ1-5; V gene: TRBV6-6; D gene: .; clone size: many; CDR3 protein: CASSGGSGNQPQHF; CDR3 DNA: TGTGCCAGCTCGGGGGGGAGTGGGAATCAGCCCCAGCATTTT
J gene: TRBJ1-2; V gene: TRBV12-3/TRBV12-4; D gene: .; clone size: .; CDR3 protein: CASSPGKAGYTF; CDR3 DNA: TGTGCCAGCAGCCCAGGGAAGGCTGGCTACACCTTC
J gene: TRBJ1-2; V gene: TRBV29-1; D gene: TRBD1; clone size: few; CDR3 protein: CSSRQGNGYTF; CDR3 DNA: TGCAGCTCCCGACAGGGTAATGGCTACACCTTC
J gene: TRBJ1-1; V gene: TRBV12-3/TRBV12-4; D gene: TRBD1; clone size: few; CDR3 protein: CASSRTGGKGTEAFF; CDR3 DNA: TGTGCCAGCAGTCGGACAGGGGGCAAGGGCACTGAAGCTTTCTTT
J gene: TRBJ2-1; V gene: TRBV7-7; D gene: .; clone size: .; CDR3 protein: CASSLELYNEQFF; CDR3 DNA: TGTGCCAGCAGCTTAGAACTTTACAATGAGCAGTTCTTC
J gene: TRBJ1-6; V gene: TRBV18; D gene: .; clone size: few; CDR3 protein: CASSPQAPNSPLHF; CDR3 DNA: TGTGCCAGCTCACCACAGGCTCCGAATTCACCCCTCCACTTT